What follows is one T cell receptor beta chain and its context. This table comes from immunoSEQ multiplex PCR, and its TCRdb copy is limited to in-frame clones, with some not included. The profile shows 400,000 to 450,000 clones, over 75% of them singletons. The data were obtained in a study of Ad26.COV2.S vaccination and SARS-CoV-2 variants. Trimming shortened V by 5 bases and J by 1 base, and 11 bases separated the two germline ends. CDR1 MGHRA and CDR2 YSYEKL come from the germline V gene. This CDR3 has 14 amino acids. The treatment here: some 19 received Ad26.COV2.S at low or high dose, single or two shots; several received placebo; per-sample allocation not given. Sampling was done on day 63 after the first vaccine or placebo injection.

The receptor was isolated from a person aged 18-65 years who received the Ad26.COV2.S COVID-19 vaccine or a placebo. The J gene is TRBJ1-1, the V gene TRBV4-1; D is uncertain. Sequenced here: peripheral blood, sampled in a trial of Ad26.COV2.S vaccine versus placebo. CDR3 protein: CASSFRTGNTEAFF. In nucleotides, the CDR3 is TGCGCCAGCAGCTTCAGGACGGGGAACACTGAAGCTTTCTTT.